This T cell receptor beta chain came from a study of T cells in localized non-small cell lung cancer. Some clones are missing from TCRdb's copy, which holds only in-frame ones; the method was immunoSEQ multiplex PCR. This sample has tens of thousands of clones, with approximately 82% found just once. As concerns this clone: Its antigen remains unknown.

General study findings and limits: Tumor samples were not multi-region, leaving intratumor heterogeneity unexcluded. Uninvolved adjacent lung had the highest recorded T cell clonality, with tumor below it.

The material sequenced was peripheral blood, taken before any cancer treatment. This clonotype was obtained from a female donor older than 55 with stage II squamous cell lung carcinoma.

The CDR3 region has the DNA TGTGCCAGCAGTTGGACTAGCGGGGGGGTCACAGATACGCAGTATTTT. Amino acids: CASSWTSGGVTDTQYF. This chain links TRBV27 with TRBJ2-3; 15 bases line up with TRBD2. The CDR3 sequence is 16 residues long. The germline V gene has CDR1 MNHEY and CDR2 SMNVEV (reference sequence). The J segment lost 2 bases and the V segment lost 4 bases, leaving 1 base of the junction unmatched.